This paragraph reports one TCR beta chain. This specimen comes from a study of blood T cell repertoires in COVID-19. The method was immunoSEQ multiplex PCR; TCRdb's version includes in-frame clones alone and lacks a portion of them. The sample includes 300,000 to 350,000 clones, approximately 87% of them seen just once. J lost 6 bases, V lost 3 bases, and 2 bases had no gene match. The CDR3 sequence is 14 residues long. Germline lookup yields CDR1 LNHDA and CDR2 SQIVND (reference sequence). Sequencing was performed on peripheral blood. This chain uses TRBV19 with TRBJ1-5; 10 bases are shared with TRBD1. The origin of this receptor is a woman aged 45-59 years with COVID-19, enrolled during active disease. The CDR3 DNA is TGTGCCAGTAGTATGACAGGGGGCCGTCAGCCCCAGCATTTT. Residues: CASSMTGGRQPQHF.